One sample yielded the 18 T cell receptor beta chains listed below, sequenced in a study of OX40 agonist ivuxolimab in advanced cancers. Sequenced by immunoSEQ multiplex PCR; TCRdb stores in-frame clones only, minus some. This sample has roughly 65,000 clones, with over 80% found just once. The sequencing here drew on CD4+ or CD8+ T cells sorted from blood, taken in a trial of the OX40 agonist ivuxolimab. Receptors were obtained from an adult with an advanced solid tumor such as melanoma, head and neck, liver or kidney cancer.

V is TRBV4-1 and J is TRBJ2-1, with 11 bases that match TRBD2. V trimming: 3 bases; J trimming: 7 bases; junction bases outside the gene matches: 5. CDR3 length: 15 residues. Looked up from germline, CDR1 is MGHRA and CDR2 is YSYEKL. Here the CDR3 reads CASSHTSGSENEQFF. CDR3 DNA: TGCGCCAGCAGCCACACTAGCGGGAGTGAGAATGAGCAGTTCTTC.

A single count supports this clone. V and J are TRBV28 and TRBJ1-1; tentatively, D is TRBD1 (6 bases). Germline V CDR1 and CDR2: MDHEN, SYDVKM. The length of the CDR3 is 15 residues. Trimming took 3 bases from V and 5 from J, leaving 16 bases between them. The CDR3 region has the DNA TGTGCCAGCAGTTTTTGGAGGGGGAAGAGGACTGAAGCTTTCTTT. This gives the protein CASSFWRGKRTEAFF.

The chain uses TRBV4-3 and TRBJ2-3; 8 bases align to TRBD2. The CDR3 consists of 16 residues. Germline CDR1 LGHNA, CDR2 YSLEER. Germline trimming cut 4 bases from V and 4 bases from J; bases unmatched to any gene: 10. CDR3 DNA sequence: TGCGCCAGCAGCCCCACCCCCGGGACTAGAGCAGATACGCAGTATTTT. This sequence encodes CASSPTPGTRADTQYF.

V and J are TRBV10-1 and TRBJ2-3; D uncertain. The CDR3 sequence is 12 residues long. V lost 2 bases and J lost 7, with 7 bases in between. Germline V gene lookup returns CDR1 WNHNN and CDR2 SYGVQD (reference sequence). CDR3 region: CASSEIEHTQYF. The DNA for the CDR3 is TGCGCCAGCAGTGAGATCGAGCATACGCAGTATTTT.

The chain joins TRBV6-5 to TRBJ2-1; TRBD2 matches 7 bases. This CDR3 has 15 residues. Germline loops: CDR1 MNHEY, CDR2 SVGAGI. The J segment lost 2 bases and the V segment lost 5 bases, leaving 6 bases of the junction unmatched. The CDR3 spells CASSPSGNTYNEQFF. CDR3 DNA: TGTGCCAGCAGTCCTAGCGGCAACACCTACAATGAGCAGTTCTTC.

On this clone itself: One junction end does not reproduce the germline sequence, and a read error may be involved. This chain connects TRBV4-2 to TRBJ2-5, with 10 bases lining up with TRBD1. The germline gives CDR1 LGHNA, CDR2 YNFKEQ. The CDR3 runs 15 residues. The CDR3 DNA follows: TGTGCCAGCAGCCAAGCCGCGGAGACAGGGGGCCCTTGGGACTTC. It translates to CASSQAAETGGPWDF.

The chain employs TRBV27 and TRBJ2-7; TRBD2 aligns across 10 bases. This CDR3 is built from 15 residues. The J segment lost 5 bases and the V segment lost 1 base, leaving 5 bases of the junction unmatched. Germline V lookup: CDR1 MNHEY, CDR2 SMNVEV (reference sequence). CDR3 residues: CASSLLASGSDEQYF. The DNA of the CDR3 is TGTGCCAGCAGTTTATTGGCTAGCGGGAGCGACGAGCAGTACTTC.

CDR3 in amino acids: CASSLPFRDTEAFF. The CDR3 DNA follows: TGTGCCAGCAGTTTACCCTTTAGGGACACTGAAGCTTTCTTT. The rearrangement links TRBV28 to TRBJ1-1; D is unresolved. The CDR3 has 14 amino acids. Germline values: CDR1 MDHEN, CDR2 SYDVKM. V was clipped by 2 bases and J by 3 bases, with 10 bases between them.

This chain joins TRBV14 and TRBJ2-7; the match to TRBD1 covers 8 bases. CDR1 and CDR2 (germline): SGHDN, FVKESK. V lost 2 bases, J lost 5 bases, and 2 bases stayed unmatched. This CDR3 contains 13 residues. Here the CDR3 reads CASSQTQGDEQYF. The CDR3 coding sequence is TGTGCCAGCAGCCAAACACAGGGGGACGAGCAGTACTTC. The whole variable domain, filled in from reference TRBV14 and TRBJ2-7, reads EAGVTQFPSHSVIEKGQTVTLRCDPISGHDNLYWYRRVMGKEIKFLLHFVKESKQDESGMPNNRFLAERTGGTYSTLKVQPAELEDSGVYFCASSQTQGDEQYFGPGTRLTVT.

The chain uses TRBV15 and TRBJ2-3; 9 bases agree with TRBD2. The CDR3 length is 20 residues. The V segment lost 1 base and the J segment 1 base; nucleotides outside the gene matches: 15. From germline, CDR1 is LNHNV and CDR2 YYDKDF (reference sequence). In DNA form, the CDR3 reads TGTGCCACCAGCAGAGGAAGGGGCGGTAGCGGGAGAGAACGCACAGATACGCAGTATTTT. It codes for CATSRGRGGSGRERTDTQYF. The entire variable domain, with the rest obtained from reference TRBV15 and TRBJ2-3, is as follows: DAMVIQNPRYQVTQFGKPVTLSCSQTLNHNVMYWYQQKSSQAPKLLFHYYDKDFNNEADTPDNFQSRRPNTSFCFLDIRSPGLGDTAMYLCATSRGRGGSGRERTDTQYFGPGTRLTVL.

This sequence joins TRBV7-6 and TRBJ2-1; a weak D match, TRBD1 (5 bases). CDR3 length: 17 residues. The V gene lost 4 bases and the J gene lost 2 bases, with 18 bases spanning the gap. Germline assignment: CDR1 SGHVS and CDR2 FNYEAQ. The CDR3: CASSSPIGAGTYNEQFF. CDR3 DNA: TGTGCCAGCAGCTCCCCTATTGGAGCAGGGACCTACAATGAGCAGTTCTTC.

This rearrangement joins TRBV19 to TRBJ2-1; TRBD2 agrees at 8 bases. V was clipped by 3 bases and J by 5 bases; unmatched bases: 15. The length of the CDR3 is 18 residues. CDR1 and CDR2 (germline): LNHDA, SQIVND (reference sequence). The CDR3 nucleotides read TGTGCCAGTAGTATGGCCGGGGGGGGACTAGGGGCCCACAATGAGCAGTTCTTC. Translated: CASSMAGGGLGAHNEQFF.

This chain joins TRBV2 and TRBJ2-5, with unresolved D. This CDR3 spans 14 amino acids. The V gene lost 8 bases and the J gene lost 4 bases, with 17 bases spanning the gap. Germline loops: CDR1 SNHLY, CDR2 FYNNEI. The CDR3 bases are TGTGCCAGCCGCGGTCTAGGGCTCGGAGAGACCCAGTACTTC. Translated, it gives CASRGLGLGETQYF. Using reference TRBV2 and TRBJ2-5 for the parts outside the CDR3, the full variable domain is EPEVTQTPSHQVTQMGQEVILRCVPISNHLYFYWYRQILGQKVEFLVSFYNNEISEKSEIFDDQFSVERPDGSNFTLKIRSTKLEDSAMYFCASRGLGLGETQYFGPGTRLLVL.

This chain joins TRBV19 and TRBJ1-1; D perhaps matches TRBD1 (5 bases). In germline, CDR1 is LNHDA, CDR2 SQIVND (reference sequence). V dropped 3 bases and J dropped 2 bases, with 13 bases sitting between them. The CDR3 is 15 amino acids. CDR3 sequence (DNA): TGTGCCAGTAGTATGGGGGGTATTTCAAACACTGAAGCTTTCTTT. Encoded protein: CASSMGGISNTEAFF. Complete variable domain (other parts from reference TRBV19 and TRBJ1-1): DGGITQSPKYLFRKEGQNVTLSCEQNLNHDAMYWYRQDPGQGLRLIYYSQIVNDFQKGDIAEGYSVSREKKESFPLTVTSAQKNPTAFYLCASSMGGISNTEAFFGQGTRLTVV.

This clone was observed a single time. The V call is TRBV7-3, the J call TRBJ2-3; 11 bases fit TRBD2. CDR1 is SGHTA and CDR2 is FQGTGA in the germline V gene. With 3 bases clipped from V and 3 bases from J, the junction kept 2 bases outside the gene matches. The CDR3 has 15 residues. Written as DNA, the CDR3 is TGTGCCAGCAGCTTGACTAGCGGGATAACAGATACGCAGTATTTT. Amino acids: CASSLTSGITDTQYF.

The DNA for the CDR3 is TGTGCCAGCAGTGGGACAAGCACAGATACGCAGTATTTT. Protein product: CASSGTSTDTQYF. J is TRBJ2-3 and V is TRBV2; maybe TRBD1 (5 bases). This CDR3 contains 13 residues. CDR1 is SNHLY and CDR2 is FYNNEI in the germline V gene. The ends were cut back, 4 bases at V and 0 bases at J, with 5 bases in the middle.

V is TRBV19 and J is TRBJ2-5; D possibly corresponds to TRBD1 (7 bases). CDR1 is LNHDA and CDR2 is SQIVND in the germline V gene (reference sequence). The CDR3 has 12 residues. V was shortened by 5 bases and J by 5 bases, with 9 bases between the two germline ends. CDR3 DNA: TGTGCCAGTAGTTCAGGGGGGGAGACCCAGTACTTC. Encoded protein: CASSSGGETQYF.

V and J are TRBV7-9 and TRBJ2-6; D not certain. From germline, CDR1 is SEHNR and CDR2 FQNEAQ (reference sequence). This CDR3 is 15 amino acids long. V was trimmed by 0 bases and J by 4 bases, leaving 7 bases between them. The chain's CDR3 is CASSLAGFGANVLTF. DNA of the CDR3: TGTGCCAGCAGCTTAGCGGGATTCGGGGCCAACGTCCTGACTTTC. The full variable domain, with the rest looked up from reference TRBV7-9 and TRBJ2-6, is DTGVSQNPRHKITKRGQNVTFRCDPISEHNRLYWYRQTLGQGPEFLTYFQNEAQLEKSRLLSDRFSAERPKGSFSTLEIQRTEQGDSAMYLCASSLAGFGANVLTFGAGSRLTVL.